These 20 T cell receptor beta chains share one sample of origin, sequenced in a study of blood T cell repertoires in COVID-19. Profiling relied on immunoSEQ multiplex PCR, and the TCRdb table lists in-frame clones only, not all of them. The sample consists of over 200,000 clones, 83% of them appearing once. The specimen was peripheral blood. All receptors come from a woman under 40 with COVID-19, enrolled during active disease.

The chain joins TRBV2 to TRBJ2-2, with D unresolved. The CDR3 consists of 15 residues. With 3 bases removed from V and 0 bases from J, the gap between germline ends came to 8 bases. Germline V lookup: CDR1 SNHLY, CDR2 FYNNEI. The chain's CDR3 is CASSDYAPNTGELFF. The CDR3 DNA reads TGTGCCAGCAGTGACTACGCCCCGAACACCGGGGAGCTGTTTTTT.

J is TRBJ2-1 and V is TRBV5-8; 8 bases align to TRBD1. CDR1 is SGHTS and CDR2 is YDEGEE in the germline V gene. The length of the CDR3 is 15 residues. The ends lost 3 bases at V and 6 bases at J; junction bases unmatched: 8. The CDR3 region has the DNA TGTGCCAGCAGCTCCAGGACAGGGATTATCAATGAGCAGTTCTTC. It specifies CASSSRTGIINEQFF.

This clone is a singleton in its sample. The same CDR3 is also encoded by other DNA sequences in this sample. This sequence joins TRBV7-2 and TRBJ1-1; maybe TRBD1 (5 bases). Germline loops: CDR1 SGHTA, CDR2 FQGNSA. CDR3 length: 14 amino acids. V was clipped by 6 bases and J by 1 base, with 12 bases between them. The DNA of the CDR3 is TGTGCCAGCAGGGGAAGGGGCAAGAACACTGAAGCTTTCTTT. The encoded protein is CASRGRGKNTEAFF.

The J gene is TRBJ1-5, the V gene TRBV27; possible D gene TRBD1, 6 bases. The CDR3 length is 14 residues. Germline V gene data show CDR1 as MNHEY and CDR2 as SMNVEV (reference sequence). The V and J ends lost 4 bases and 7 bases respectively, with 14 bases between them. The CDR3 loop is CASSSHRDYQPQHF. The CDR3 nucleotides are TGTGCCAGCAGTTCCCACAGGGATTACCAGCCCCAGCATTTT.

This clone was observed once. The chain recombines TRBV24-1 with TRBJ2-5; a weak D match, TRBD1 (6 bases). Per the germline V gene, CDR1 is KGHDR and CDR2 is SFDVKD. Trimming removed 3 bases at V and 5 bases at J, with 12 bases between. The CDR3 is 14 residues long. The CDR3 bases are TGTGCCACCAGTGATATTACAGGGCGGGAGACCCAGTACTTC. Translating it yields CATSDITGRETQYF.

The chain is built from TRBV7-2 and TRBJ1-2, with 7 bases aligning to TRBD1. Per germline, CDR1 SGHTA and CDR2 FQGNSA. V shed 1 base, J shed 3 bases, and the junction held 2 bases outside the gene matches. CDR3 length: 14 residues. CDR3 in DNA: TGTGCCAGCAGCTTAGACAGGGGACACTATGGCTACACCTTC. Its protein is CASSLDRGHYGYTF.

This chain joins TRBV19 and TRBJ1-5, with TRBD1 identical over 10 bases. Germline V gene data show CDR1 as LNHDA and CDR2 as SQIVND (reference sequence). Trimming removed 9 bases from V and 11 bases from J; junction bases left unmatched: 10. The CDR3 contains 13 residues. The CDR3 region has the DNA TGTGCCAGCGGGACAGGGGAGGAGTGGTCCCAGCATTTT. Translated: CASGTGEEWSQHF.

The V and J genes are TRBV9 and TRBJ2-6, with TRBD2 as a possible D gene (5 bases). CDR1 is SGDLS and CDR2 is YYNGEE in the germline V gene. V was trimmed by 0 bases and J by 3 bases, leaving 7 bases between them. This CDR3 is 15 amino acids long. Written as DNA, the CDR3 is TGTGCCAGCAGCGTAGGGACTCTTGGGGCCAACGTCCTGACTTTC. It codes for CASSVGTLGANVLTF.

With respect to this clone: This same CDR3 is encoded by further DNA sequences in the sample. This chain connects TRBV18 to TRBJ2-5; D remains ambiguous. In germline, CDR1 is KGHSH, CDR2 LQKENI. The CDR3 sequence is 14 residues long. The V and J ends lost 0 bases and 2 bases respectively, with 7 bases between them. CDR3 nucleotides: TGTGCCAGCTCACCACCCACCGGTCAAGAGACCCAGTACTTC. Translating it yields CASSPPTGQETQYF.

The chain employs TRBV3-1 (or the pseudogene TRBV3-2) and TRBJ2-5; D is undetermined. Per the germline V gene, CDR1 is LGHDT and CDR2 is YNNKEL (reference sequence). The CDR3 is 12 residues long. Trimming pared 2 bases from V and 5 bases from J, leaving 6 bases between. DNA for the CDR3: TGTGCCAGCAGCCAATTCGAGGAGACCCAGTACTTC. As protein: CASSQFEETQYF.

A single count supports this clone. The rearrangement uses TRBV5-6 and TRBJ2-1; 11 bases agree with TRBD1. This CDR3 is 14 amino acids long. The germline CDR1 and CDR2 sequences are SGHDT and YYEEEE. With V trimmed by 5 bases and J by 7 bases, 5 bases remained unmatched. As DNA, the CDR3 is TGTGCCAGCAGAGGACAGGGGGCTCAGAATGAGCAGTTCTTC. It is translated as CASRGQGAQNEQFF.

The rearrangement links TRBV6-5 to TRBJ2-3; D perhaps matches TRBD1 (6 bases). V was clipped by 7 bases and J by 3 bases, with 17 bases between them. Germline CDR1 is MNHEY and CDR2 is SVGAGI. The CDR3 has 15 amino acids. DNA of the CDR3: TGTGCCAGCACTACGATGGGGGCAAGGACAGATACGCAGTATTTT. It encodes CASTTMGARTDTQYF.

The DNA for the CDR3 is TGTGCCACCAGTGAGACAGGGGGCGATGATACGCAGTATTTT. Encoded protein: CATSETGGDDTQYF. This chain links TRBV24-1 with TRBJ2-3; 10 bases match TRBD1. The CDR3 consists of 14 residues. Germline CDR1 is KGHDR and CDR2 is SFDVKD. After removal of 4 bases from V and 6 bases from J, the junction contained 3 bases not matched to a gene.

This clone was seen a single time. V gene TRBV27 combines with J gene TRBJ2-5, with 8 bases fitting TRBD2. The CDR3 sequence is 15 residues long. The V gene's germline CDR1 is MNHEY and CDR2 SMNVEV (reference sequence). V dropped 3 bases and J dropped 2; count of bases not matched to a gene: 5. Written as DNA, the CDR3 is TGTGCCAGCAGTTTGAGCGGGAGTCTACAAGAGACCCAGTACTTC. Translated: CASSLSGSLQETQYF.

J is TRBJ2-3 and V is TRBV11-2; D possibly corresponds to TRBD1 (5 bases). Germline V CDR1 and CDR2: SGHAT, FQNNGV. Trimming pared 5 bases from V and 4 bases from J, leaving 13 bases between. The CDR3 is made up of 14 amino acids. The CDR3 loop is CASSPDRASDTQYF. The CDR3 DNA reads TGTGCCAGCAGCCCAGACAGAGCATCAGATACGCAGTATTTT.

The chain is built from TRBV19 and TRBJ2-6; D not certain. The CDR3 covers 17 residues. Germline values: CDR1 LNHDA, CDR2 SQIVND (reference sequence). V lost 8 bases to trimming and J lost 0 bases, with 17 bases between them. This CDR3 is CASRPSRSRSGANVLTF. For the CDR3, the DNA is TGTGCCAGTCGCCCCTCCCGCAGTCGCTCTGGGGCCAACGTCCTGACTTTC.

The chain has TRBV19 and TRBJ2-1; D is possibly TRBD2 (6 bases). The CDR3 is made up of 15 amino acids. Germline-derived CDR1 and CDR2 are LNHDA and SQIVND (reference sequence). V was clipped by 2 bases and J by 5 bases, with 13 bases between them. The DNA for the CDR3 is TGTGCCAGTAGTATATCAAGGCGGGAACACAATGAGCAGTTCTTC. Translating it yields CASSISRREHNEQFF. Filled out from reference TRBV19 and TRBJ2-1, the complete variable domain reads DGGITQSPKYLFRKEGQNVTLSCEQNLNHDAMYWYRQDPGQGLRLIYYSQIVNDFQKGDIAEGYSVSREKKESFPLTVTSAQKNPTAFYLCASSISRREHNEQFFGPGTRLTVL.

The chain has TRBV9 and TRBJ2-7; 7 bases fit TRBD1. The CDR3 covers 15 residues. Germline lookup yields CDR1 SGDLS and CDR2 YYNGEE. V lost 0 bases and J lost 5; bases outside the gene matches: 8. CDR3 DNA sequence: TGTGCCAGCAGCGTAGCTGGTAGTACAGGGGACGAGCAGTACTTC. Amino acids: CASSVAGSTGDEQYF. The entire variable domain, with the rest obtained from reference TRBV9 and TRBJ2-7, is as follows: DSGVTQTPKHLITATGQRVTLRCSPRSGDLSVYWYQQSLDQGLQFLIQYYNGEERAKGNILERFSAQQFPDLHSELNLSSLELGDSALYFCASSVAGSTGDEQYFGPGTRLTVT.

This chain uses TRBV2 with TRBJ2-3; 8 positions agree with TRBD2. The CDR3 sequence is 15 residues long. Germline lookup yields CDR1 SNHLY and CDR2 FYNNEI. Trimming took 0 bases from V and 6 from J; bases not matched to a gene: 5. CDR3 in amino acids: CASSEAAVAGDTQYF. The CDR3 DNA is TGTGCCAGCAGTGAAGCGGCCGTAGCGGGGGATACGCAGTATTTT.

The chain employs TRBV5-6 and TRBJ1-1, with D possibly TRBD1 on 5 matching bases. The germline CDR1 and CDR2 sequences are SGHDT and YYEEEE. This CDR3 is 14 amino acids long. With 6 bases removed from V and 4 bases from J, the gap between germline ends came to 16 bases. In nucleotides, the CDR3 is TGTGCCAGCACCTTTTGGCGGGGGAGCACTGAAGCTTTCTTT. Amino acid sequence: CASTFWRGSTEAFF.